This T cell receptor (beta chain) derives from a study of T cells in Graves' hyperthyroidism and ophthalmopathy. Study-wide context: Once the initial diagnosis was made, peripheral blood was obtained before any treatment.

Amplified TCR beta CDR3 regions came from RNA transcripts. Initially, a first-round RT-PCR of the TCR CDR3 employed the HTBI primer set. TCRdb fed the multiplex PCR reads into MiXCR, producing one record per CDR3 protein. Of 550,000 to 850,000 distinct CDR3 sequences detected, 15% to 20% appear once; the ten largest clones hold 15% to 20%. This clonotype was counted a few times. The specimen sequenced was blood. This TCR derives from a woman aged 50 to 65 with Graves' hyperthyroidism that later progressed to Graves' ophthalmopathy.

CDR3 coding DNA: TGTGCCAGCAGTAGGGCAGGGGTGGACACCGGGGAGCTGTTTTTT. This encodes CASSRAGVDTGELFF. The chain is built from TRBV27 and TRBJ2-2, with D possibly being TRBD1 (6 bases). The V end was cut by 5 bases, the J end by 3 bases, with 13 bases between. The CDR3 is made up of 15 amino acids. Per the germline V gene, CDR1 is MNHEY and CDR2 is SMNVEV (reference sequence).